The clone carrying this T cell receptor (beta chain) has more than one count but fewer than ten. The antigen remains undetermined. The data stem from a study of T cells in Graves' hyperthyroidism and ophthalmopathy. Whole-study results and caveats: Most thyroid clonotypes that were expanded above 0.001 also turned up in blood.

PBMCs were obtained from 10 ml fresh peripheral blood. There were TCR beta CDR3 regions amplified from RNA transcripts. Primed by the HTBI set, a first-round RT-PCR was run on the TCR CDR3. TCRdb ran MiXCR on the multiplex PCR reads and lists one entry per CDR3 protein. Among some 770,000 distinct CDR3 sequences listed, about 16% were seen once. This TCR was recovered from a man in his late teens or twenties with Graves' hyperthyroidism. The specimen was blood.

The CDR3 is CASSFRLDWYTQYF. The CDR3 DNA follows: TGTGCCAGCAGCTTCCGACTAGATTGGTATACGCAGTATTTT. The rearrangement joins TRBV7-9 to TRBJ2-3; possible D gene TRBD2, 6 bases. Germline values: CDR1 SEHNR, CDR2 FQNEAQ (reference sequence). CDR3 length equals 14 residues. Deletions cut 3 bases from V and 7 bases from J, with 14 bases between. Looking up the rest from reference TRBV7-9 and TRBJ2-3 gives the full variable domain: DTGVSQNPRHKITKRGQNVTFRCDPISEHNRLYWYRQTLGQGPEFLTYFQNEAQLEKSRLLSDRFSAERPKGSFSTLEIQRTEQGDSAMYLCASSFRLDWYTQYFGPGTRLTVL.